Listed here are 17 T cell receptor beta chains from one sample, sequenced in a study of blood T cell repertoires in COVID-19. The method was immunoSEQ multiplex PCR; TCRdb's version includes in-frame clones alone and lacks a portion of them. This sample has 200,000 to 250,000 clones; more than 75% occur once, and the top ten carry 6% to 9%. Input material: peripheral blood. The source of these receptors is a woman aged 70-85 years with active or convalescent COVID-19.

The J gene is TRBJ2-5, the V gene TRBV7-3; TRBD1 matches at 7 bases. Trimming cost V 6 bases and J 5 bases; bases outside gene matches: 15. CDR1 and CDR2 (germline): SGHTA, FQGTGA. This CDR3 has 16 amino acids. CDR3: CASSRRRTGMGETQYF. In DNA, the CDR3 is TGTGCCAGCAGTCGCCGCAGGACAGGCATGGGGGAGACCCAGTACTTC.

The V call is TRBV7-2, the J call TRBJ1-2; the D is unclear. CDR3 length: 14 amino acids. The germline V gene has CDR1 SGHTA and CDR2 FQGNSA. V was trimmed by 5 bases and J by 2 bases, leaving 12 bases between them. The CDR3, as DNA: TGTGCCAGCAGCCCCGGTGGGAGAAACTATGGCTACACCTTC. Translating it yields CASSPGGRNYGYTF.

The DNA of the CDR3 is TGTGCCAGCAGCTTCCGCCAGGGCTACACCTTC. Residues: CASSFRQGYTF. The chain is built from TRBV11-2 and TRBJ1-2; no clear D. The V end was cut by 3 bases, the J end by 8 bases, with 7 bases between. CDR3 length: 11 amino acids. Germline lookup yields CDR1 SGHAT and CDR2 FQNNGV.

The chain has TRBV7-2 and TRBJ1-5, with D uncertain. Trimming took 1 base from V and 7 from J, leaving 11 bases between them. The length of the CDR3 is 14 residues. Germline CDR1 reads SGHTA; CDR2 reads FQGNSA. CDR3 in DNA: TGTGCCAGCAGCTTAGAGATCCTCGGGCAGCCCCAGCATTTT. This codes for CASSLEILGQPQHF. The full variable domain, in which reference TRBV7-2 and TRBJ1-5 provide the parts outside the CDR3, is GAGVSQSPSNKVTEKGKDVELRCDPISGHTALYWYRQSLGQGLEFLIYFQGNSAPDKSGLPSDRFSAERTGGSVSTLTIQRTQQEDSAVYLCASSLEILGQPQHFGDGTRLSIL.

This chain links TRBV19 with TRBJ1-5, with D uncertain. CDR1 LNHDA and CDR2 SQIVND come from the germline V gene (reference sequence). The CDR3 spans 15 residues. V lost 3 bases and J 6 bases, leaving 15 bases between the germline ends. The CDR3 DNA is TGTGCCAGTAGTATCAACGGCCTAGAGGGTCAGCCCCAGCATTTT. Protein product: CASSINGLEGQPQHF.

The CDR3 sequence: CAISEPSGGQETQYF. Here the CDR3 DNA reads TGTGCCATCAGTGAGCCCAGCGGGGGCCAAGAGACCCAGTACTTC. The chain is built from TRBV10-3 and TRBJ2-5; TRBD2 agrees at 8 bases. The length of the CDR3 is 15 residues. Germline V gene lookup returns CDR1 ENHRY and CDR2 SYGVKD. The V segment lost 2 bases and the J segment 1 base; nucleotides outside the gene matches: 3.

The V call is TRBV6-2 or TRBV6-3, the J call TRBJ2-5, with TRBD1 matching over 7 bases. From germline, CDR1 is MNHEY and CDR2 SVGEGT. CDR3 length: 14 residues. V was clipped by 5 bases and J by 5 bases; unmatched bases: 8. CDR3 residues: CASSQETGRETQYF. DNA for the CDR3: TGTGCCAGCAGTCAAGAGACAGGGCGGGAGACCCAGTACTTC.

V usage is TRBV28 and J usage is TRBJ1-1; unclear D gene. Germline-derived CDR1 and CDR2 are MDHEN and SYDVKM. Trimming removed 6 bases from V and 2 bases from J, with 4 bases in between. The CDR3 totals 11 residues. The CDR3 loop is CASRSNTEAFF. In DNA form, the CDR3 reads TGTGCCAGCAGGTCAAACACTGAAGCTTTCTTT.

The chain is built from TRBV10-2 and TRBJ1-5, with D perhaps matching TRBD1 (6 bases). CDR3 length: 13 residues. Germline V gene lookup returns CDR1 WSHSY and CDR2 SAAADI. The V and J ends lost 2 bases and 6 bases respectively, with 8 bases between them. The DNA for the CDR3 is TGCGCCAGCAGTGAGCAGGGGAGTCAGCCCCAGCATTTT. This gives the protein CASSEQGSQPQHF.

CDR3 in DNA: TGCGCCAGCAGCCAGACCAGGGGGCTGACTGAAGCTTTCTTT. Translated, it gives CASSQTRGLTEAFF. The chain links TRBV4-1 to TRBJ1-1, with 8 positions matching TRBD1. The germline gives CDR1 MGHRA, CDR2 YSYEKL. The CDR3 covers 14 residues. The V segment lost 3 bases and the J segment 5 bases; nucleotides outside the gene matches: 5.

The chain links TRBV7-8 to TRBJ1-1, with 7 bases fitting TRBD1. After removal of 6 bases from V and 10 bases from J, the junction contained 20 bases not matched to a gene. Germline CDR1 SGHVS, CDR2 FQNEAQ. The CDR3 is 16 residues long. The chain's CDR3 is CASRYRTGLGQAGAFF. The CDR3 bases are TGTGCCAGCAGATACAGGACAGGTTTAGGACAGGCCGGAGCTTTCTTT. The full variable domain, completed using reference TRBV7-8 and TRBJ1-1, is GAGVSQSPRYKVAKRGQDVALRCDPISGHVSLFWYQQALGQGPEFLTYFQNEAQLDKSGLPSDRFFAERPEGSVSTLKIQRTQQEDSAVYLCASRYRTGLGQAGAFFGQGTRLTVV.

The rearrangement links TRBV10-1 to TRBJ2-3; D is undetermined. The CDR3 runs to 12 residues. Per the germline V gene, CDR1 is WNHNN and CDR2 is SYGVQD (reference sequence). V lost 2 bases and J lost 7, with 7 bases in between. CDR3 residues: CASSEVPYTQYF. CDR3 nucleotides: TGCGCCAGCAGTGAGGTTCCCTATACGCAGTATTTT.

The gene calls are TRBV24-1 and TRBJ1-5; no clear D. The germline V gene encodes CDR1 KGHDR and CDR2 SFDVKD. This CDR3 comprises 12 residues. V was clipped by 4 bases and J by 5 bases, with 5 bases between them. The CDR3 reads CATSDGYQPQHF. The CDR3 DNA sequence: TGTGCCACCAGTGACGGGTATCAGCCCCAGCATTTT.

This sequence joins TRBV11-2 and TRBJ2-7; D may be TRBD2 (5 bases). V dropped 1 base and J dropped 7 bases, with 8 bases sitting between them. The CDR3 contains 12 residues. CDR1 is SGHAT and CDR2 is FQNNGV in the germline V gene. CDR3: CASSLVEEEQYF. CDR3 in DNA: TGTGCCAGCAGCTTAGTGGAGGAGGAGCAGTACTTC.

The chain carries TRBV5-6 and TRBJ1-1; 7 nucleotides match TRBD1. The trim removed 4 bases at V and 1 base at J, leaving 16 bases unmatched. The CDR3 is 18 amino acids. Germline CDR1 reads SGHDT; CDR2 reads YYEEEE. CDR3 DNA sequence: TGTGCCAGCAGCCTGATCGACAGGGTTCCGGACGGGAACACTGAAGCTTTCTTT. Protein: CASSLIDRVPDGNTEAFF. Looking up the rest from reference TRBV5-6 and TRBJ1-1 gives the full variable domain: DAGVTQSPTHLIKTRGQQVTLRCSPKSGHDTVSWYQQALGQGPQFIFQYYEEEERQRGNFPDRFSGHQFPNYSSELNVNALLLGDSALYLCASSLIDRVPDGNTEAFFGQGTRLTVV.

The chain carries TRBV6-5 and TRBJ2-2; D unclear. With 5 bases removed from V and 5 bases from J, the gap between germline ends came to 6 bases. CDR1 is MNHEY, CDR2 SVGAGI, per germline. The CDR3 extends over 12 amino acids. CDR3 nucleotides: TGTGCCAGCAGTCCGACTACCGGGGAGCTGTTTTTT. It yields the protein CASSPTTGELFF.

This clone was seen only once. Sequence at one end of the junction differs from germline and may be a read error. This chain connects TRBV6-1 to TRBJ1-5, with 7 nucleotides matching TRBD1. The CDR3 contains 15 residues. The germline CDR1 and CDR2 sequences are MNHNS and SASEGT. The CDR3, as DNA: TGTGCCAGCACTGAACAGGGGCGTGGCAATCAGCCCCAGCATTTT. Translation gives CASTEQGRGNQPQHF.